This passage covers 18 T cell receptor beta chains from one sample sequenced in a study of cytomegalovirus exposure and HLA in healthy donors. PCR involved 60 Vbeta and 13 Jbeta primers. Some clones are missing from TCRdb's copy, which holds only in-frame ones; the method was immunoSEQ multiplex PCR. The sample consists of about 160,000 clones, more than 70% of them appearing once. Sequenced sample: PBMCs. These receptors came from a male donor in good health and CMV-seropositive.

V and J are TRBV12-5 and TRBJ1-5; 7 bases are shared with TRBD1. CDR1 and CDR2 from the germline V gene are LGHNT and FRNRAP. The CDR3 has 15 residues. The junction had 6 bases not matched to a gene; V was cut back by 1 base and J by 6 bases. This chain's CDR3 is CASGLETGAGQPQHF. The CDR3 bases are TGTGCTAGTGGTTTGGAAACAGGGGCTGGTCAGCCCCAGCATTTT.

This clone was detected only once. The junction does not match germline at one end; this may be a read error. Other DNA sequences in the sample encode the same CDR3. The chain joins TRBV7-7 to TRBJ2-1; TRBD2 agrees at 9 bases. Germline CDR1 reads SSHAT; CDR2 reads FNYEAQ (reference sequence). The CDR3 is 15 amino acids. This CDR3 reads CASSLGLAGTDEQFF. The CDR3, as DNA: TGTGCTAGCAGCTTAGGGCTAGCGGGAACCGATGAGCAGTTCTTC. The variable domain in full, completed from reference TRBV7-7 and TRBJ2-1, reads GAGVSQSPRYKVTKRGQDVTLRCDPISSHATLYWYQQALGQGPEFLTYFNYEAQPDKSGLPSDRFSAERPEGSISTLTIQRTEQRDSAMYRCASSLGLAGTDEQFFGPGTRLTVL.

This chain links TRBV27 with TRBJ1-3; perhaps TRBD1 as D (6 bases). The germline V gene has CDR1 MNHEY and CDR2 SMNVEV (reference sequence). Deletions cut 5 bases from V and 0 bases from J, with 14 bases between. The CDR3 is made up of 16 amino acids. CDR3 in DNA: TGTGCCAGCAGTATGTCTAGGGGGATCTCTGGAAACACCATATATTTT. Protein product: CASSMSRGISGNTIYF.

This chain links TRBV9 with TRBJ2-2; D perhaps matches TRBD2 (6 bases). The CDR3 loop spans 17 amino acids. V gave up 7 bases and J gave up 0 bases, with 19 bases separating them. The germline V gene has CDR1 SGDLS and CDR2 YYNGEE. The CDR3 DNA follows: TGTGCCAGCGGGTCAGCGGTAGCGGATACGAACACCGGGGAGCTGTTTTTT. The encoded protein is CASGSAVADTNTGELFF.

This sequence joins TRBV6-6 and TRBJ2-3; 8 bases line up with TRBD2. The V gene end was trimmed by 6 bases and the J gene end by 10 bases; junction bases not matched to a gene: 6. This CDR3 region has 12 residues. CDR1 is MNHNY and CDR2 is SVGAGI in the germline V gene (reference sequence). CDR3 loop: CASSPVSGAQYF. CDR3 bases: TGTGCCAGCAGCCCCGTTAGCGGGGCGCAGTATTTT.

V is TRBV29-1 and J is TRBJ2-4, with TRBD2 as a possible D gene (5 bases). The V gene's germline CDR1 is SQVTM and CDR2 ANQGSEA. V was clipped by 1 base and J by 8 bases, with 15 bases between them. The CDR3 sequence is 14 residues long. The chain's CDR3 is CSVEVAEGRDIQYF. The CDR3 DNA reads as TGCAGCGTTGAAGTCGCCGAAGGGAGAGACATTCAGTACTTC.

J is TRBJ2-2 and V is TRBV5-1, with D perhaps matching TRBD1 (6 bases). Germline V CDR1 and CDR2: SGHRS, YFSETQ. The CDR3 runs 15 residues. V dropped 1 base and J dropped 3 bases, with 10 bases sitting between them. CDR3 in amino acids: CASSLTGSDTGELFF. The DNA of the CDR3 is TGCGCCAGCAGCTTGACAGGGAGTGACACCGGGGAGCTGTTTTTT.

As DNA, the CDR3 is TGTGCCTGGAGTCCCAGTCAGTTCACAGATACGCAGTATTTT. It encodes CAWSPSQFTDTQYF. The chain couples TRBV30 to TRBJ2-3; D unresolved. The CDR3 contains 14 residues. The germline V gene encodes CDR1 GTSNPN and CDR2 SVGIG (reference sequence). V shed 2 bases and J shed 2 bases, with 11 bases lying between them.

The rearrangement uses TRBV5-1 and TRBJ2-7, with D possibly being TRBD1 (5 bases). V was pared by 2 bases and J by 2 bases, with 8 bases between. The CDR3 sequence is 13 residues long. CDR1 and CDR2 from the germline V gene are SGHRS and YFSETQ. The CDR3 coding sequence is TGCGCCAGCAGCTTTGACAGTCCCTACGAGCAGTACTTC. Protein: CASSFDSPYEQYF.

The rearrangement joins TRBV28 to TRBJ1-6, with D perhaps TRBD1 (6 bases). Germline CDR1 and CDR2: MDHEN and SYDVKM. V dropped 5 bases and J dropped 0 bases, with 17 bases sitting between them. The CDR3 runs 18 residues. This CDR3 reads CASSPPRTVSSYNSPLHF. For the CDR3, the DNA is TGTGCCAGCAGTCCCCCGAGGACAGTCAGCTCCTATAATTCACCCCTCCACTTT.

The chain recombines TRBV2 with TRBJ1-5, with D hard to call. Germline V gene sequence: CDR1 SNHLY, CDR2 FYNNEI. The V gene lost 7 bases and the J gene lost 3 bases, with 16 bases spanning the gap. The CDR3 sequence is 15 residues long. The CDR3 sequence is CASTQSGLINQPQHF. In DNA, the CDR3 is TGTGCCAGCACCCAGAGCGGGCTGATCAATCAGCCCCAGCATTTT.

The chain joins TRBV6-5 to TRBJ2-7; 11 bases are shared with TRBD2. CDR3 length equals 15 residues. Germline assignment: CDR1 MNHEY and CDR2 SVGAGI. Losses at the gene ends were 6 bases for V and 3 bases for J; bases not matched to a gene: 7. CDR3 coding DNA: TGTGCCAGCAGCTTAACTAGCGGGAGTTTCTACGAGCAGTACTTC. Its protein is CASSLTSGSFYEQYF.

J is TRBJ1-5 and V is TRBV16; 7 positions agree with TRBD1. The CDR3 runs to 14 residues. The trim removed 3 bases at V and 4 bases at J, leaving 3 bases unmatched. Germline V gene data show CDR1 as KGHSY and CDR2 as FQNENV. In DNA form, the CDR3 reads TGTGCCAGCAGCCACTTGACAGGGAATCAGCCCCAGCATTTT. Translation gives CASSHLTGNQPQHF.

The chain links TRBV15 to TRBJ2-1, with TRBD2 as a possible D gene (5 bases). V was clipped by 0 bases and J by 8 bases, with 11 bases between them. Germline V lookup: CDR1 LNHNV, CDR2 YYDKDF (reference sequence). The CDR3 covers 14 residues. This chain's CDR3 is CATSREAGTYEQFF. The CDR3 DNA follows: TGTGCCACCAGCAGAGAGGCGGGTACCTATGAGCAGTTCTTC.

The chain carries TRBV6-1 and TRBJ2-7; 8 bases match TRBD1. Germline assignment: CDR1 MNHNS and CDR2 SASEGT. The length of the CDR3 is 13 residues. The V gene end was trimmed by 5 bases and the J gene end by 6 bases; junction bases not matched to a gene: 6. CDR3 sequence (DNA): TGTGCCAGCAGTCCTACGGACAGGGTCGAGCAGTACTTC. As protein: CASSPTDRVEQYF.

CDR3 DNA: TGTGCCAGCTCACCCGGACTAGCGGGCGCAAATGAGCAGTTCTTC. Translating it yields CASSPGLAGANEQFF. This rearrangement joins TRBV18 to TRBJ2-1; 11 bases map to TRBD2. The CDR3 is made up of 15 amino acids. Germline loops: CDR1 KGHSH, CDR2 LQKENI. V dropped 3 bases and J dropped 7; count of bases not matched to a gene: 5.

This rearrangement joins TRBV5-4 to TRBJ2-7; 8 bases are shared with TRBD1. This CDR3 has 13 residues. V dropped 2 bases and J dropped 5; count of bases not matched to a gene: 3. Germline-derived CDR1 and CDR2 are SGHNT and YYREEE (reference sequence). CDR3 region: CASSFVTGDEQYF. As DNA, the CDR3 is TGTGCCAGCAGCTTTGTGACAGGGGACGAGCAGTACTTC.

This clone was seen only a few times. The chain is built from TRBV30 and TRBJ2-7; 7 positions match TRBD1. With 6 bases clipped from V and 3 bases from J, the junction kept 8 bases outside the gene matches. Germline V gene data show CDR1 as GTSNPN and CDR2 as SVGIG (reference sequence). This CDR3 has 13 residues. The CDR3 protein is CACTRDRIYEQYF. CDR3 nucleotide sequence: TGTGCCTGCACCAGGGACAGAATCTACGAGCAGTACTTC.